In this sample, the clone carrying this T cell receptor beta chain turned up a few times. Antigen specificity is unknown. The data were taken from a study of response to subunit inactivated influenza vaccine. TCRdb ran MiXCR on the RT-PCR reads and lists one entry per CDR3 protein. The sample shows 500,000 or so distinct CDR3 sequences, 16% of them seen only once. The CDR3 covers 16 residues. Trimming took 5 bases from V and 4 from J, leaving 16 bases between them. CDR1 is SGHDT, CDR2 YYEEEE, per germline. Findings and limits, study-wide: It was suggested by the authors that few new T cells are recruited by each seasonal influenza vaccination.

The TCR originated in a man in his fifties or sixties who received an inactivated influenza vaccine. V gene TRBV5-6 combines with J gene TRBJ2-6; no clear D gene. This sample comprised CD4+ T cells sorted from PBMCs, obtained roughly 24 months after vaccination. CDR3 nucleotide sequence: TGTGCCAGCAGGCAATGGGATGATTCCGGGGCCAACGTCCTGACTTTC. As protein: CASRQWDDSGANVLTF. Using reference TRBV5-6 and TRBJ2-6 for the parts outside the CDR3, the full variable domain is DAGVTQSPTHLIKTRGQQVTLRCSPKSGHDTVSWYQQALGQGPQFIFQYYEEEERQRGNFPDRFSGHQFPNYSSELNVNALLLGDSALYLCASRQWDDSGANVLTFGAGSRLTVL.